The subject of this entry is one T cell receptor beta chain. TCRdb's table, derived via immunoSEQ multiplex PCR, lists solely in-frame clones and lacks some. Counted here are approximately 58,000 clones, approximately 90% occurring once; the ten biggest clones make up more than 0.15%. These data originate in a study of T cell changes during pregnancy in multiple sclerosis. Between the trimmed V and J ends, which lost 11 bases and 2 bases, there was a span of 15 bases. The CDR3 is 13 amino acids. Germline V gene data show CDR1 as ENHRY and CDR2 as SYGVKD. The chain has TRBV10-3 and TRBJ1-2; D possibly corresponds to TRBD1 (5 bases). The receptor comes from a female donor in good health, enrolled as a control in a pregnancy study. The sequencing here drew on CD4+ T cells from peripheral blood mononuclear cells, taken after pregnancy. The CDR3 DNA is TGTGCCTCACAGGCGGGGGGAAACTATGGCTACACCTTC. It yields the protein CASQAGGNYGYTF.